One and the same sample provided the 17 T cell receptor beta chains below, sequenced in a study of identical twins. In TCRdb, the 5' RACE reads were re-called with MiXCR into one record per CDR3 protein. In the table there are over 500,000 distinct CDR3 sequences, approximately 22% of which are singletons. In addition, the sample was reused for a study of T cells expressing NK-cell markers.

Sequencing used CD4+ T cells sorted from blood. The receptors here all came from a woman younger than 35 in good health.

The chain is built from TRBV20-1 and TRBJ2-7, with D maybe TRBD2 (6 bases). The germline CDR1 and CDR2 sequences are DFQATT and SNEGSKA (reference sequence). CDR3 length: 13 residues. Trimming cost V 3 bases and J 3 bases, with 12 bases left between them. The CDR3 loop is CSASGGANYEQYF. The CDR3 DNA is TGCAGTGCTAGTGGAGGGGCCAACTACGAGCAGTACTTC.

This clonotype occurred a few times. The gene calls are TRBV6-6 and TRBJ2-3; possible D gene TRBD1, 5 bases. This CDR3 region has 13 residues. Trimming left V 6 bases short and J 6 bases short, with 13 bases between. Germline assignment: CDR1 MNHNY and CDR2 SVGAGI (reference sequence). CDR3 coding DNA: TGTGCCAGCAGCCCTCGACAGCCCGATACGCAGTATTTT. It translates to CASSPRQPDTQYF.

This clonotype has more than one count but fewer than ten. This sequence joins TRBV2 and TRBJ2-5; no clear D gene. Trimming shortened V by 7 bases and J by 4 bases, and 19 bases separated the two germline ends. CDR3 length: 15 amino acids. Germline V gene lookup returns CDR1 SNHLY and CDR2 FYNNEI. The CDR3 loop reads CASTPLDGLRETQYF. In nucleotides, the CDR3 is TGTGCCAGCACCCCTTTGGATGGGCTTCGAGAGACCCAGTACTTC. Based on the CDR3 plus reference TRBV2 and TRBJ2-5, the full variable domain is EPEVTQTPSHQVTQMGQEVILRCVPISNHLYFYWYRQILGQKVEFLVSFYNNEISEKSEIFDDQFSVERPDGSNFTLKIRSTKLEDSAMYFCASTPLDGLRETQYFGPGTRLLVL.

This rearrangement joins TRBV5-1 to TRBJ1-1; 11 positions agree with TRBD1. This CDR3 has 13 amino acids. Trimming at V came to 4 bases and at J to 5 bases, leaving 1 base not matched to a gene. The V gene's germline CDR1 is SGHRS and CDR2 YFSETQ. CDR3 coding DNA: TGCGCCAGCAGCGGGGACAGGGGGACTGAAGCTTTCTTT. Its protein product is CASSGDRGTEAFF.

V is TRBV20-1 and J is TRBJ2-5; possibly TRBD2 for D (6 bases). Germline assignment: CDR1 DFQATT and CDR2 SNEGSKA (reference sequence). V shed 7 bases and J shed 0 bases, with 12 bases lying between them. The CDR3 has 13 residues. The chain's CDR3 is CSGGGMYQETQYF. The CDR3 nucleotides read TGCAGTGGAGGCGGGATGTACCAAGAGACCCAGTACTTC.

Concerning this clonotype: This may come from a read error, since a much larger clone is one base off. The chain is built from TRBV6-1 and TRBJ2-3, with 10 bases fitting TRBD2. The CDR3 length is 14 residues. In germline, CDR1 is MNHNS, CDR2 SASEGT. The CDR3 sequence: CASTSGGASDMQYF. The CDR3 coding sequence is TGTGCCAGCACGAGCGGGGGGGCGTCAGATATGCAGTATTTT.

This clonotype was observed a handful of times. The CDR3 coding sequence is TGTGCCAGCAGAGGGGTTCGGGGGAGAAATTACGAGCAGTACTTC. It is translated as CASRGVRGRNYEQYF. This chain links TRBV7-9 with TRBJ2-7; D may be TRBD2 (6 bases). The germline CDR1 and CDR2 sequences are SEHNR and FQNEAQ (reference sequence). CDR3 length: 15 residues. Between the trimmed V and J ends, which lost 6 bases and 4 bases, there was a span of 19 bases.

In nucleotides, the CDR3 is TGTGCCAGCACCGACGTTCAGTCAGATACGCAGTATTTT. Translation: CASTDVQSDTQYF. The chain employs TRBV7-9 and TRBJ2-3; D is uncertain. V dropped 7 bases and J dropped 4 bases, with 12 bases sitting between them. CDR3 length: 13 amino acids. Germline lookup yields CDR1 SEHNR and CDR2 FQNEAQ (reference sequence).

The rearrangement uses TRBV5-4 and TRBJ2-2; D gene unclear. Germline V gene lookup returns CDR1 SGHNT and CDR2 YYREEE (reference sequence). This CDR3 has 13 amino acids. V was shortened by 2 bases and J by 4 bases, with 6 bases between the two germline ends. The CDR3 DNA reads TGTGCCAGCAGCTTTTACGGCACCGGGGAGCTGTTTTTT. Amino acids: CASSFYGTGELFF.

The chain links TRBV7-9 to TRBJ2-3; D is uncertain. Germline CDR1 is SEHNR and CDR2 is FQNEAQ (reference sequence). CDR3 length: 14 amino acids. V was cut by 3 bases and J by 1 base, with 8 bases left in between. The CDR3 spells CASSFSLGTDTQYF. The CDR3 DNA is TGTGCCAGCAGCTTTTCTCTGGGCACAGATACGCAGTATTTT.

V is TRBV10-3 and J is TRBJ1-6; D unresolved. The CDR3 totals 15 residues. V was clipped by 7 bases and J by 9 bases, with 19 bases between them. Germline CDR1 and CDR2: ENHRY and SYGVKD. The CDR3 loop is CAITPEPSGRSPLHF. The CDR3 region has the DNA TGTGCCATCACCCCCGAACCCTCCGGGCGTTCACCCCTCCACTTT.

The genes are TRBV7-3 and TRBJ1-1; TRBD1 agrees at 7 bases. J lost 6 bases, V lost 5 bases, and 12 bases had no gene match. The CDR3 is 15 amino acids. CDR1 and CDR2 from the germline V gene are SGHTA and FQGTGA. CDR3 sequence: CASSHDRVQDAEAFF. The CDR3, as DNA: TGTGCCAGCAGCCACGACAGGGTACAGGACGCTGAAGCTTTCTTT.

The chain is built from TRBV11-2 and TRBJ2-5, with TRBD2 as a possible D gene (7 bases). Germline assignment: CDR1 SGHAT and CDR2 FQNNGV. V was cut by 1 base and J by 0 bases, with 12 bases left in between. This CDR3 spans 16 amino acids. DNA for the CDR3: TGTGCCAGCAGCTTAGGGGGCGGGGGCCACCAAGAGACCCAGTACTTC. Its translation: CASSLGGGGHQETQYF.

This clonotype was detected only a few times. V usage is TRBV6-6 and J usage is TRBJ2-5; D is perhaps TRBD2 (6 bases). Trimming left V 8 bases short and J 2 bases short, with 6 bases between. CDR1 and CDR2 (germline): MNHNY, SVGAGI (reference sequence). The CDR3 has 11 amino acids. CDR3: CASGTQETQYF. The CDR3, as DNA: TGTGCCAGCGGGACTCAAGAGACCCAGTACTTC.

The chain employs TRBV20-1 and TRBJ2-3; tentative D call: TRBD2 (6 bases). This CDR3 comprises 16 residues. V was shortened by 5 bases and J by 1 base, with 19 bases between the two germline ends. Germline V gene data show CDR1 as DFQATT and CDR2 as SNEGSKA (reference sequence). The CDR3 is CSASKGASARTDTQYF. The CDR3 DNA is TGCAGTGCTTCCAAAGGGGCTAGCGCCCGCACAGATACGCAGTATTTT.

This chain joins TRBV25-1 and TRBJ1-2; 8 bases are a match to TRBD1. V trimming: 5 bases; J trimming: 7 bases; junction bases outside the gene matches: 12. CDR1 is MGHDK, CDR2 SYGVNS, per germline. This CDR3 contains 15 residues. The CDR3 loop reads CASSSPGTGWPGYTF. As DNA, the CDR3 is TGTGCCAGCAGTTCACCCGGGACAGGATGGCCTGGCTACACCTTC.

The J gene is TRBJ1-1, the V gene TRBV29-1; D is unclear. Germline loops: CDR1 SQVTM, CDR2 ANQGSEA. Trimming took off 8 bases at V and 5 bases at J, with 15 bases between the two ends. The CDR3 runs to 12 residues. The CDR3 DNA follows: TGCAGCTCCGCCGACACGTATACTGAAGCTTTCTTT. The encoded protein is CSSADTYTEAFF.